Listed here is a single T cell receptor beta chain. The entry originates in a study of OX40 agonist ivuxolimab in advanced cancers. Study-wide context: Males comprised around 80% of the group, whose mean age was approximately 60 years (range 23 to 79). Three patients got partial responses; one had hepatocellular carcinoma and two had cutaneous melanoma.

The germline V gene encodes CDR1 MGHRA and CDR2 YSYEKL. J was trimmed by 0 bases and V by 2 bases; bases with no gene match: 12. CDR3 size: 18 residues. Profiling relied on immunoSEQ multiplex PCR, and the TCRdb table lists in-frame clones only, not all of them. The repertoire has fewer than 90,000 clones, 86% of them found once; the top ten carry 8%. This chain joins TRBV4-1 and TRBJ1-1; 7 nucleotides align to TRBD1. The receptor was derived from an adult with an advanced solid tumor such as melanoma, head and neck, liver or kidney cancer. The input for sequencing was CD4+ or CD8+ T cells sorted from blood, taken in a trial of the OX40 agonist ivuxolimab. For the CDR3, the DNA is TGCGCCAGCAGCCAACCTACAAGGGGGCTCGGTTTGAACACTGAAGCTTTCTTT. Its translation is CASSQPTRGLGLNTEAFF.